A single sample is the source of the 10 T cell receptor beta chains below, sequenced in a study of PD-1 blockade in classical Hodgkin lymphoma (dated by TCRdb to about 2020). Explained via the paper, the time point label denotes: newly diagnosed, previously untreated cHL patient sample. Using a Miltenyi CD4+ T cell isolation kit, CD4+ T cells were purified from thawed PBMCs through magnetic negative selection. Libraries came from the immunoSEQ multiplex PCR assay. Held by TCRdb, this immuneACCESS table contains in-frame sequences only and omits some clones. Under half of the omission traces to an unresolved V gene where checked; the cause of the rest is unknown. The sample table records 30,000 to 40,000 clones; roughly 91% of these occur just once. The ten largest clonotypes hold 0.22% of the sample. Specimen: CD4+ T cells from blood. The receptors originated from a human donor with classical Hodgkin lymphoma.

Turning to this clone: A read error may produce the germline difference seen at one junction end. The chain combines TRBV7-9 with TRBJ2-1; 9 positions agree with TRBD2. In germline, CDR1 is SEHNR, CDR2 FQNEAQ (reference sequence). This CDR3 has 15 amino acids. The CDR3 reads CASSLAGAMYNEQFF. CDR3 in DNA: TGTGCCAGCAGTTTAGCGGGAGCAATGTACAATGAGCAGTTCTTC.

This clone was seen once. The chain is built from TRBV7-8 and TRBJ1-1, with D tentatively TRBD1 (5 bases). From germline, CDR1 is SGHVS and CDR2 FQNEAQ. Trimming took off 5 bases at V and 4 bases at J, with 11 bases between the two ends. The CDR3 covers 13 residues. The CDR3 region is CASSHYRSTEAFF. CDR3 bases: TGTGCCAGCAGCCACTACAGGTCCACTGAAGCTTTCTTT.

The chain employs TRBV25-1 and TRBJ2-5; TRBD2 agrees at 9 bases. V shed 4 bases and J 5 bases; nucleotides not matched to a gene: 8. CDR1 and CDR2 (germline): MGHDK, SYGVNS. This CDR3 has 15 amino acids. CDR3 sequence: CASSVMASGTETQYF. Here the CDR3 DNA reads TGTGCCAGCAGTGTAATGGCTAGCGGGACGGAGACCCAGTACTTC.

This chain links TRBV6-1 with TRBJ1-6; D is undetermined. The CDR3 sequence is 17 residues long. Trimming removed 1 base from V and 7 bases from J, with 17 bases in between. Germline CDR1 reads MNHNS; CDR2 reads SASEGT. DNA of the CDR3: TGTGCCAGCAGTGAAGTCTCTAATGGCAGGTGGAATTCACCCCTCCACTTT. Protein sequence: CASSEVSNGRWNSPLHF.

The chain links TRBV6-5 to TRBJ1-1; 9 nucleotides align to TRBD1. The CDR3 is 14 residues long. V lost 6 bases and J lost 1; bases outside the gene matches: 3. Germline values: CDR1 MNHEY, CDR2 SVGAGI. In DNA form, the CDR3 reads TGTGCCAGCAGGACAGGGGGTGAGAACACTGAAGCTTTCTTT. Translated, it gives CASRTGGENTEAFF.

This clone has just a few counts. The chain carries TRBV28 and TRBJ2-7; 10 bases map to TRBD2. Unmatched junction bases numbered 4, after V lost 5 bases and J lost 3 bases. CDR1 is MDHEN, CDR2 SYDVKM, per germline. The CDR3 loop spans 14 amino acids. CDR3 protein: CASSPPSGSYEQYF. CDR3 nucleotide sequence: TGTGCCAGCAGTCCCCCTAGCGGGAGCTACGAGCAGTACTTC.

V gene TRBV7-6 combines with J gene TRBJ2-3; D call uncertain. The CDR3 contains 16 residues. Trimming left V 1 base short and J 0 bases short, with 11 bases between. CDR1 and CDR2 (germline): SGHVS, FNYEAQ. The CDR3, as DNA: TGTGCCAGCAGCTTAGTCGGCGGTACTAGCACAGATACGCAGTATTTT. Translation gives CASSLVGGTSTDTQYF.

V is TRBV7-9 and J is TRBJ2-5; 8 nucleotides align to TRBD2. Germline CDR1 and CDR2: SEHNR and FQNEAQ (reference sequence). J gave up 3 bases and V 5 bases, and 5 bases lay outside the gene matches. The CDR3 spans 14 residues. The CDR3 DNA is TGTGCCAGCAGCCTCAGCGGGGGTAAAGAGACCCAGTACTTC. As protein: CASSLSGGKETQYF.

The chain uses TRBV7-2 and TRBJ2-6; D assignment may be TRBD1 or TRBD2 (5 bases each). The germline V gene has CDR1 SGHTA and CDR2 FQGNSA. The CDR3 runs to 16 residues. Trimming took 0 bases from V and 0 from J, leaving 6 bases between them. The CDR3 bases are TGTGCCAGCAGCTTAGCGGGACGCTCTGGGGCCAACGTCCTGACTTTC. It is translated as CASSLAGRSGANVLTF.

The chain employs TRBV6-5 and TRBJ2-7; no clear D. CDR3 length equals 14 residues. V was clipped by 6 bases and J by 1 base, with 13 bases between them. Germline V gives CDR1 MNHEY, CDR2 SVGAGI. CDR3 sequence reads: CASSPGPSSYEQYF. CDR3 sequence (DNA): TGTGCCAGCAGCCCCGGGCCTTCTTCCTACGAGCAGTACTTC.